This T cell receptor (beta chain) was documented in a study of post-analysis software for immune sequencing data. The overall study: The patients showed relapsing-remitting, secondary progressive and progressive-relapsing multiple sclerosis courses. Study results and caveats: Strong co-clustering by F measure was evident for samples that had been prepared in the same batch. Compared with controls, patients showed significantly lower normalized Chao1 diversity.

Comment on this clonotype: Its antigen is not identified.

Unique-molecular-identifier-tagged TCR beta cDNA libraries were used. A single record per CDR3 protein comes from TCRdb applying MiXCR to the PCR reads. The sample has hundreds of thousands of distinct CDR3 sequences; approximately 38% are singletons. The origin of this receptor is a girl aged 10-17 years with multiple sclerosis. The material sequenced was blood.

The CDR3 DNA sequence: TGTGCCAGCAGCACAGGACAGGGAGGGCTCGAGCAGTACTTC. It translates to CASSTGQGGLEQYF. The V call is TRBV12-3 or TRBV12-4, the J call TRBJ2-7, with a weak D call TRBD1 (8 bases). The CDR3 contains 14 residues. Trimming took 6 bases from V and 6 from J, leaving 18 bases between them.